This T cell receptor beta chain stems from a study of regulatory T cells in long-lasting Graves disease (TCRdb year 2021). Describing the broader study: Persistent Graves' disease meant more than 5 years of antithyroid drug treatment with TSH receptor autoantibodies that stayed positive. This study used TCR sequencing and RNA sequencing of peripheral blood to compare persistent Graves' disease patients against newly diagnosed Graves' disease patients. The study took place in China and was registered as a clinical trial. A total of some 35 samples underwent TCR sequencing, from about 13 patients with persistent Graves' disease and approximately 20 patients with newly diagnosed Graves' disease. In the clinical cohort, patients with persistent Graves' disease had used antithyroid drugs for an average of about 10 years. The study at large found these results: More public clonotypes were shared among persistent patients (2,741) than among newly diagnosed patients (roughly 1,000). The authors acknowledged the small sample size as a limitation that may reduce accuracy. Peripheral blood alone was examined, since thyroid tissue, which constituted the primary lesion, could not be accessed. Persistent disease showed preferential use of TRBV28, TRBJ1-2 and TRBJ2-5, whereas newly diagnosed disease favored TRBV20-1 and TRBJ2-1. Compared with newly diagnosed patients, patients with persistent Graves' disease had lower TCR Shannon entropy and fewer highly expanded clones, which suggests clonal expansion. Sequencing and analysis were limited to the TCR beta chain.

Explained via the paper, the time point label denotes: persistent/refractory GD, antithyroid drugs over 5 years with positive TRAb. RNA was extracted from PBMCs in TRIzol for both TCR sequencing and RNA sequencing. Graves' disease was diagnosed according to American Thyroid Association guidelines. Recruitment of patients was carried out at an endocrinology department in Xi'an, China. Each patient gave about 9.1 milliliters of peripheral blood, collected in an EDTA anticoagulant tube. Ficoll Paque Plus density gradient separation was used to isolate PBMCs, and no additional T cell sorting was done. RNA quality was checked with an Agilent 2100 Bioanalyzer and agarose gel, and concentration with a NanoDrop 2000. In regard to this clonotype: Which antigen it targets is not known. It may be a read error: a sequence one base away is much more abundant.

Libraries were constructed by multiplex PCR. The run used an Illumina HiSeq 4000. TCR beta libraries were built with iRepertoire HTBI primers and Arm-PCR amplification of CDR3 regions. Before sequencing, the PCR products underwent gel purification. In the authors' own workflow: A total of 62 TRBV and 14 TRBJ segments were identified across samples and were used for gene usage analysis of CDR3 amino acid clonotypes. Filtered high-quality paired reads were merged into contigs using COPE and FqMerger. BLAST was used to align contigs to IMGT TRBV, TRBD and TRBJ reference genes, with CDR3 defined following IMGT. Any clonotype with a frequency above 0.1% was counted as a highly expanded clone. Shannon entropy served as the measure of repertoire diversity, while the Gini coefficient captured V-J evenness. Public clonotypes were defined as clonotypes shared by more than one individual. TCRdb trimmed the raw reads at Q25, called clones with MiXCR and kept productive beta chains. One record per CDR3 amino acid sequence lists the most common genes and DNA. Here the V and J calls rest on TCRdb's processing, not on the authors' analysis. The sample table contains hundreds of thousands of distinct CDR3 sequences; only one count was recorded for 20% of them. Approximately 7.8% of the sample comes from the top ten.

The germline V gene provides CDR1 MNHNS and CDR2 SASEGT. The CDR3 has 13 amino acids, counting the end cysteine and phenylalanine. Only the CDR3 portion is preserved as DNA: 39 bases, with reading frame beginning at the first base. The trim is 8 bases for V and 7 bases for J, with a gap of 17 bases between the germline ends. The sequence derives from a female donor with Graves disease. The specimen comprised peripheral blood mononuclear cells (PBMCs), sampled when the disease was refractory, from a patient treated with antithyroid drugs. Recombination connected TRBV6-1 to TRBJ2-5; the D segment is perhaps TRBD1 or TRBD2, each sharing 5 matched bases. The CDR3 corresponds to CASGPTHGGTQYF. The nucleotide sequence is TGTGCCAGCGGGCCTACCCATGGGGGGACCCAGTACTTC.